Below are 18 T cell receptor beta chains sequenced from a single sample in a study of radiotherapy plus CTLA-4 blockade in lung cancer. Profiling relied on immunoSEQ multiplex PCR, and the TCRdb table lists in-frame clones only, not all of them. The data hold some 90,000 clones, with more than 75% observed a single time. Sequencing was performed on peripheral blood, taken from a patient treated with radiotherapy plus ipilimumab. These receptors all come from a human donor with non-small cell lung cancer who had a partial response to radiotherapy plus ipilimumab.

The V and J genes are TRBV27 and TRBJ2-1; 10 nucleotides match TRBD2. V trimming: 3 bases; J trimming: 1 base; junction bases outside the gene matches: 12. Germline V gene sequence: CDR1 MNHEY, CDR2 SMNVEV (reference sequence). The CDR3 contains 19 residues. The CDR3 here is CASSFRASGRISSYNEQFF. The CDR3 DNA reads TGTGCCAGCAGTTTTAGGGCTAGCGGGAGAATAAGTTCCTACAATGAGCAGTTCTTC.

The chain couples TRBV7-6 to TRBJ2-1; no clear D. Germline CDR1 and CDR2: SGHVS and FNYEAQ. The CDR3 is 16 residues long. The ends were cut back, 0 bases at V and 3 bases at J, with 12 bases in the middle. For the CDR3, the DNA is TGTGCCAGCAGCTTAGCGATTTCGCTAAACTACAATGAGCAGTTCTTC. Its protein product is CASSLAISLNYNEQFF.

The chain uses TRBV27 and TRBJ2-1; D perhaps matches TRBD1 (6 bases). CDR3 size: 15 residues. Trimming removed 3 bases at V and 2 bases at J, with 11 bases between. Germline CDR1 is MNHEY and CDR2 is SMNVEV (reference sequence). The CDR3 DNA is TGTGCCAGCAGTTTCCTGGCAGGGGCCTACAATGAGCAGTTCTTC. Protein product: CASSFLAGAYNEQFF.

This clone has a handful of counts. This chain connects TRBV28 to TRBJ1-3; 7 bases line up with TRBD1. Unmatched junction bases numbered 8, after V lost 6 bases and J lost 0 bases. CDR1 and CDR2 from the germline V gene are MDHEN and SYDVKM. The CDR3 has 16 amino acids. CDR3: CASSYEQGVSGNTIYF. CDR3 sequence (DNA): TGTGCCAGCAGCTACGAGCAGGGGGTCTCTGGAAACACCATATATTTT.

V usage is TRBV4-2 and J usage is TRBJ1-1, with a possible D match to TRBD1 (5 bases). Germline V gives CDR1 LGHNA, CDR2 YNFKEQ. Trimming shortened V by 4 bases and J by 0 bases, and 9 bases separated the two germline ends. The CDR3 length is 14 residues. DNA for the CDR3: TGTGCCAGCAGCCCAGACAGTCTGAACACTGAAGCTTTCTTT. The encoded protein is CASSPDSLNTEAFF.

The chain employs TRBV4-3 and TRBJ2-2, with TRBD2 as a possible D gene (7 bases). The CDR3 loop spans 15 amino acids. Germline V lookup: CDR1 LGHNA, CDR2 YSLEER. Trimming cost V 4 bases and J 4 bases, with 13 bases left between them. The DNA of the CDR3 is TGCGCCAGCAGCCGAACGGGGGGCCGCACCGGGGAGCTGTTTTTT. It is translated as CASSRTGGRTGELFF.

Details on this clone: The junction differs from germline at one of its ends, possibly a read error. The chain uses TRBV10-3 and TRBJ2-4; D is unresolved. This CDR3 contains 15 residues. Per the germline V gene, CDR1 is ENHRY and CDR2 is SYGVKD. CDR3 loop: CAISDTTVAKNIRYF. Here the CDR3 DNA reads TGTGCCATCAGTGACACCACCGTAGCCAAAAACATTCGGTACTTC.

The J gene is TRBJ1-3, the V gene TRBV18, with a tentative D call TRBD1 (6 bases). This CDR3 is 16 amino acids long. The V gene lost 1 base and the J gene lost 0 bases, with 10 bases spanning the gap. From germline, CDR1 is KGHSH and CDR2 LQKENI. In DNA, the CDR3 is TGTGCCAGCTCACCACAACAGGGAACCTCTGGAAACACCATATATTTT. Its translation is CASSPQQGTSGNTIYF.

This chain joins TRBV5-1 and TRBJ1-6; D is unclear. Trimming shortened V by 0 bases and J by 5 bases, and 6 bases separated the two germline ends. The CDR3 contains 14 residues. Per germline, CDR1 SGHRS and CDR2 YFSETQ. CDR3 in amino acids: CASSLDSNNSPLHF. Written as DNA, the CDR3 is TGCGCCAGCAGCTTGGACAGTAATAATTCACCCCTCCACTTT.

V and J are TRBV6-5 and TRBJ1-1, with 7 bases that match TRBD1. The CDR3 is 13 residues long. The V segment lost 6 bases and the J segment 11 bases; nucleotides outside the gene matches: 12. The germline V gene has CDR1 MNHEY and CDR2 SVGAGI. CDR3 loop: CASSRLDRVLAFF. CDR3 in DNA: TGTGCCAGCAGCCGTCTTGACAGGGTGCTGGCTTTCTTT.

The chain has TRBV6-4 and TRBJ1-6; D may be TRBD1 (5 bases). From germline, CDR1 is MRHNA and CDR2 SNTAGT. This CDR3 has 15 amino acids. V was cut by 6 bases and J by 1 base, with 10 bases left in between. CDR3 residues: CASRPQGSYNSPLHF. CDR3 nucleotide sequence: TGTGCCAGCAGGCCCCAGGGATCCTATAATTCACCCCTCCACTTT.

The chain employs TRBV19 and TRBJ1-1, with D maybe TRBD1 (6 bases). The V end was cut by 5 bases, the J end by 5 bases, with 18 bases between. CDR1 and CDR2 (germline): LNHDA, SQIVND (reference sequence). The CDR3 consists of 15 residues. The CDR3 DNA is TGTGCCAGTAGTCAACGGATCAGGGGCCGGACTGAAGCTTTCTTT. Translation gives CASSQRIRGRTEAFF.

This chain connects TRBV28 to TRBJ2-7, with a tentative D call TRBD1 (5 bases). V lost 4 bases, J lost 2 bases, and 18 bases lay in between. Germline loops: CDR1 MDHEN, CDR2 SYDVKM. This CDR3 has 16 amino acids. CDR3 loop: CASSSSQALKAYEQYV. CDR3 coding DNA: TGTGCCAGCAGTTCCTCACAGGCGCTAAAGGCCTACGAGCAGTACGTC.

The rearrangement uses TRBV28 and TRBJ2-5; 7 bases agree with TRBD1. The J call may be wrong; the DNA end is better matched by TRBJ2-7. The CDR3 is made up of 14 amino acids. CDR1 and CDR2 from the germline V gene are MDHEN and SYDVKM. The CDR3 region is CASRVDRSSYEQYF. The CDR3, as DNA: TGTGCCAGCAGAGTGGACAGGAGCTCCTACGAGCAGTACTTC.

This chain uses TRBV7-2 with TRBJ2-1; D ambiguous. The CDR3 extends over 15 amino acids. Trimming shortened V by 5 bases and J by 8 bases, and 19 bases separated the two germline ends. Germline lookup yields CDR1 SGHTA and CDR2 FQGNSA. The CDR3 sequence is CASSLGRNPRDEQFF. The CDR3 DNA sequence: TGTGCCAGCAGCCTAGGACGCAATCCCCGGGATGAGCAGTTCTTC.

This chain connects TRBV9 to TRBJ2-5, with TRBD2 matching 9 bases. The length of the CDR3 is 15 residues. V gave up 0 bases and J gave up 4 bases; unmatched junction bases: 4. Germline lookup yields CDR1 SGDLS and CDR2 YYNGEE. Here the CDR3 reads CASSVAASGIETQYF. The CDR3, as DNA: TGTGCCAGCAGCGTAGCGGCTAGCGGGATAGAGACCCAGTACTTC.

The gene calls are TRBV7-8 and TRBJ1-2, with a tentative D call TRBD1 (6 bases). From germline, CDR1 is SGHVS and CDR2 FQNEAQ. This CDR3 is built from 13 residues. Trimming pared 5 bases from V and 3 bases from J, leaving 10 bases between. The CDR3 nucleotides read TGTGCCAGCAGCCCCCAGGGGCACTATGGCTACACCTTC. As protein: CASSPQGHYGYTF.

The CDR3 DNA reads as TGTGCCAGCAGTGTGTATGGAAACACCATATATTTT. This translates into CASSVYGNTIYF. The chain has TRBV25-1 and TRBJ1-3; D is ambiguous. The CDR3 is made up of 12 amino acids. V lost 4 bases and J 3 bases, leaving 4 bases between the germline ends. The germline gives CDR1 MGHDK, CDR2 SYGVNS. The full variable domain, completed using reference TRBV25-1 and TRBJ1-3, is EADIYQTPRYLVIGTGKKITLECSQTMGHDKMYWYQQDPGMELHLIHYSYGVNSTEKGDLSSESTVSRIRTEHFPLTLESARPSHTSQYLCASSVYGNTIYFGEGSWLTVV.